Each of the 14 T cell receptor beta chains below was sequenced from the same sample in a study of cytomegalovirus exposure and HLA in healthy donors. This PCR relied on a set of 60 Vbeta primers and 13 Jbeta primers. TCRdb's table, derived via immunoSEQ multiplex PCR, lists solely in-frame clones and lacks some. The sample's table shows about 170,000 clones. Sequenced sample: PBMCs. The receptors derive from an older woman in good health and CMV-seronegative.

The CDR3 here is CASSPITDTQYF. In nucleotides, the CDR3 is TGTGCCAGCTCACCAATAACAGATACGCAGTATTTT. The chain couples TRBV18 to TRBJ2-3, with unresolved D. The V end lost 2 bases, the J end lost 3 bases, and 3 bases lay between the germline ends. The CDR3 length is 12 residues. The V gene's germline CDR1 is KGHSH and CDR2 LQKENI.

This chain joins TRBV7-9 and TRBJ2-2; 11 nucleotides agree with TRBD2. Germline CDR1 and CDR2: SEHNR and FQNEAQ (reference sequence). The length of the CDR3 is 14 residues. Trimming removed 9 bases from V and 5 bases from J; junction bases left unmatched: 5. The CDR3 nucleotides are TGTGCCAGTACTAGCGGGGGATCAACCGGGGAGCTGTTTTTT. Translated: CASTSGGSTGELFF. Variable domain in full (rest from reference TRBV7-9 and TRBJ2-2): DTGVSQNPRHKITKRGQNVTFRCDPISEHNRLYWYRQTLGQGPEFLTYFQNEAQLEKSRLLSDRFSAERPKGSFSTLEIQRTEQGDSAMYLCASTSGGSTGELFFGEGSRLTVL.

This chain links TRBV6-4 with TRBJ1-6; TRBD1 is a possible D gene (5 bases). Germline CDR1 reads MRHNA; CDR2 reads SNTAGT. The V gene lost 3 bases and the J gene lost 7 bases, with 19 bases spanning the gap. The CDR3 sequence is 17 residues long. The CDR3 loop is CASSEGGVGVRNSPLHF. In DNA form, the CDR3 reads TGTGCCAGCAGTGAAGGAGGGGTAGGGGTGAGGAATTCACCCCTCCACTTT.

The chain employs TRBV7-8 and TRBJ2-2; 11 nucleotides align to TRBD2. CDR3 length: 19 residues. Germline V CDR1 and CDR2: SGHVS, FQNEAQ. J gave up 3 bases and V 4 bases, and 13 bases lay outside the gene matches. The CDR3 loop reads CASSWTRSGLAVDTGELFF. As DNA, the CDR3 is TGTGCCAGCAGCTGGACCCGATCGGGACTAGCGGTTGACACCGGGGAGCTGTTTTTT.

V and J are TRBV18 and TRBJ2-2, with TRBD2 matching over 11 bases. CDR1 and CDR2 from the germline V gene are KGHSH and LQKENI. CDR3 length equals 17 residues. Trimming at V came to 3 bases and at J to 6 bases, leaving 9 bases not matched to a gene. CDR3 sequence (DNA): TGTGCCAGCTCACCTCGACTAGCGGGAAACGCAGCCGGGGAGCTGTTTTTT. Translated: CASSPRLAGNAAGELFF.

The chain links TRBV29-1 to TRBJ1-1; possibly TRBD1 for D (6 bases). V lost 4 bases, J lost 0 bases, and 15 bases lay in between. This CDR3 is built from 15 residues. CDR1 and CDR2 from the germline V gene are SQVTM and ANQGSEA. CDR3 DNA sequence: TGCAGCGTTGGGAGACAGGAACGGATGAACACTGAAGCTTTCTTT. It specifies CSVGRQERMNTEAFF.

The V call is TRBV7-2, the J call TRBJ2-3; possible D gene TRBD2, 6 bases. Trimming pared 5 bases from V and 4 bases from J, leaving 22 bases between. The CDR3 totals 17 residues. Looked up from germline, CDR1 is SGHTA and CDR2 is FQGNSA. The CDR3 DNA follows: TGTGCCAGCAGCCCACGACTGGCAGTGACTAGGGCAGATACGCAGTATTTT. Protein product: CASSPRLAVTRADTQYF. Supplemented by reference TRBV7-2 and TRBJ2-3, the full variable domain reads GAGVSQSPSNKVTEKGKDVELRCDPISGHTALYWYRQSLGQGLEFLIYFQGNSAPDKSGLPSDRFSAERTGGSVSTLTIQRTQQEDSAVYLCASSPRLAVTRADTQYFGPGTRLTVL.

This chain links TRBV29-1 with TRBJ2-7; tentative D call: TRBD2 (5 bases). The CDR3 has 12 residues. V was pared by 8 bases and J by 2 bases, with 13 bases between. Per germline, CDR1 SQVTM and CDR2 ANQGSEA. The CDR3 DNA sequence: TGCAGCACTGTAGACGGGACCTACGAGCAGTACTTC. Amino acid sequence: CSTVDGTYEQYF.

This chain joins TRBV19 and TRBJ1-5; D remains unclear. Deletions cut 5 bases from V and 3 bases from J, with 8 bases between. The CDR3 has 13 residues. Germline V lookup: CDR1 LNHDA, CDR2 SQIVND (reference sequence). CDR3 region: CASSGQFNQPQHF. The DNA for the CDR3 is TGTGCCAGTAGTGGGCAGTTCAATCAGCCCCAGCATTTT.

The gene calls are TRBV27 and TRBJ1-5; D might be TRBD1 (5 bases). Germline loops: CDR1 MNHEY, CDR2 SMNVEV (reference sequence). V was cut by 3 bases and J by 0 bases, with 12 bases left in between. This CDR3 has 16 residues. CDR3 amino acids: CASSFDSVYSNQPQHF. The CDR3 nucleotides read TGTGCCAGCAGTTTCGACAGCGTTTATAGCAATCAGCCCCAGCATTTT.

The chain joins TRBV10-3 to TRBJ2-7; 7 nucleotides align to TRBD1. V was clipped by 6 bases and J by 0 bases; unmatched bases: 8. CDR3 length: 15 residues. Germline V gene lookup returns CDR1 ENHRY and CDR2 SYGVKD. The CDR3 region is CAIRGDREPSYEQYF. The CDR3 DNA is TGTGCCATCAGAGGAGACAGGGAACCCTCCTACGAGCAGTACTTC.

The chain recombines TRBV7-9 with TRBJ2-7, with a weak D call TRBD2 (7 bases). This CDR3 is 14 amino acids long. Trimming pared 6 bases from V and 6 bases from J, leaving 18 bases between. Germline V CDR1 and CDR2: SEHNR, FQNEAQ (reference sequence). The CDR3 loop is CASRDRGADSEQYF. CDR3 sequence (DNA): TGTGCCAGCAGGGACCGGGGGGCAGACTCCGAGCAGTACTTC.

Details on this clone: This CDR3 is also generated by other DNA sequences in the sample. This chain links TRBV7-9 with TRBJ1-1, with D maybe TRBD1 (5 bases). The germline CDR1 and CDR2 sequences are SEHNR and FQNEAQ (reference sequence). V was pared by 1 base and J by 5 bases, with 11 bases between. The length of the CDR3 is 14 residues. The CDR3 DNA is TGTGCCAGCAGCTTAGGGGGGGGGAGGACTGAAGCTTTCTTT. Translation: CASSLGGGRTEAFF. Filled out from reference TRBV7-9 and TRBJ1-1, the complete variable domain reads DTGVSQNPRHKITKRGQNVTFRCDPISEHNRLYWYRQTLGQGPEFLTYFQNEAQLEKSRLLSDRFSAERPKGSFSTLEIQRTEQGDSAMYLCASSLGGGRTEAFFGQGTRLTVV.

The chain recombines TRBV19 with TRBJ1-2, with 8 bases that match TRBD1. The CDR3 extends over 14 amino acids. The germline V gene encodes CDR1 LNHDA and CDR2 SQIVND (reference sequence). J lost 5 bases, V lost 5 bases, and 7 bases had no gene match. The CDR3 nucleotides read TGTGCCAGTAGTTCAGGGGGCAGATATTATGGCTACACCTTC. It yields the protein CASSSGGRYYGYTF.